This T cell receptor beta chain is drawn from a study of blood T cells in healthy people across ages. Regarding the study as a whole: Unsorted PBMCs blocked a conclusive comparison of naive and antigen-experienced cells.

A note on this clonotype: Antigen: not known.

A second 7 to 11 cycle PCR used barcoded and J-beta primers. TCRdb redid the calling of the 5' RACE reads with MiXCR, one entry per CDR3 protein. This table holds 450,000 to 700,000 distinct CDR3 sequences, 27% found once. The source material was blood. This receptor was obtained from an older woman in good health.

The CDR3 DNA follows: TGCAGTGCTAGAGTTGCAGGGCCGAATTCACCCCTCCACTTT. Translated: CSARVAGPNSPLHF. The J gene is TRBJ1-6, the V gene TRBV20-1; weak D call: TRBD1 (5 bases). Germline values: CDR1 DFQATT, CDR2 SNEGSKA (reference sequence). Trimming took off 1 base at V and 7 bases at J, with 11 bases between the two ends. The CDR3 is 14 amino acids.